Listed below are T cell receptor beta chains from one sample, sequenced in a study of shared clonotypes between healthy human individuals. TCRdb's copy holds only in-frame clones and misses some; the assay was immunoSEQ multiplex PCR. The sample has 2 million to 2.5 million clones, about 95% seen once; the top ten hold 0.9% to 1.4%. Source material: naive CD8+ T cells sorted from blood. All receptors come from a man aged 18-30 years in good health. Both conserved end residues are trimmed from each CDR3.

j_call v_call cdr3_aa
TRBJ2-5 TRBV18 ASSPASVGPQETQY
TRBJ1-2 TRBV10-1 ASSSLPPDYGYT
TRBJ2-1 TRBV9 ASSGHGTGGNEQF
TRBJ1-1 TRBV30 AWRKGVNTEAF
TRBJ2-3 TRBV19 ASSPVVLTDTQY
TRBJ2-2 TRBV27 ASSYYLGGTGELF
TRBJ2-7 TRBV2 ASSGTGTERISYEQY
TRBJ2-7 TRBV4-1 ASSQGREFPYEQY
TRBJ1-4 TRBV18 ASSPPGPRDEKLF
TRBJ2-7 TRBV27 ASWVAGGYEQY
TRBJ2-5 TRBV6-6 ASSTTSGGTQETQY
TRBJ1-2 TRBV18 ASSPPAGDLNYGYT
TRBJ1-2 TRBV2 ASSEVRPGTGTDNYGYT
TRBJ2-7 TRBV29-1 SVWVGGNEQY
TRBJ1-4 TRBV30 AWSGEDGEKLF
TRBJ1-3 TRBV5-4 ASSVSGNTIY
TRBJ2-3 TRBV27 ASSFGDTQY
TRBJ1-1 TRBV6-5 ASSYVVEATEAF
TRBJ2-5 TRBV12-5 ASGLWTPGRQY
TRBJ1-2 TRBV4-3 ASSHDLGSDYGYT
TRBJ1-1 TRBV4-1 ASSQEQGQVAF
TRBJ1-1 TRBV9 ASSVDKLAEAF
TRBJ1-2 TRBV5-1 ASALVKGDYGYT
TRBJ1-3 TRBV29-1 SVMTGDSGNTIY
TRBJ2-7 TRBV6-1 ASSEPGHTDEQY